A single sample gave rise to the 5 T cell receptor beta chains below, sequenced in a study of blood T cell repertoires in COVID-19. Only in-frame clones appear in the TCRdb table, and some are missing; sequencing was by immunoSEQ multiplex PCR. The table has roughly 200,000 clones, about 76% seen once; the top ten hold under 7%. The sample consisted of peripheral blood. The receptors were gathered from a woman in her thirties or forties with COVID-19, enrolled during active disease.

This chain links TRBV5-6 with TRBJ1-2; 10 positions agree with TRBD1. Germline values: CDR1 SGHDT, CDR2 YYEEEE. V lost 2 bases to trimming and J lost 6 bases; unmatched junction nucleotides: 1. The CDR3 is 13 residues long. The CDR3 sequence is CASSLGQGDGYTF. In DNA form, the CDR3 reads TGTGCCAGCAGCTTAGGACAGGGGGATGGCTACACCTTC.

This clone came up a few times. The V and J genes are TRBV29-1 and TRBJ2-1; TRBD2 matches 7 bases. The J segment lost 7 bases and the V segment lost 3 bases, leaving 9 bases of the junction unmatched. CDR3 length equals 14 residues. Per germline, CDR1 SQVTM and CDR2 ANQGSEA. The CDR3 DNA reads TGCAGCGTTGACTCCCAGCGGGATGGTAATGAGCAGTTCTTC. Translated: CSVDSQRDGNEQFF.

This chain joins TRBV11-2 and TRBJ2-1, with a tentative D call TRBD1 (6 bases). Trimming pared 3 bases from V and 8 bases from J, leaving 20 bases between. The CDR3 spans 16 residues. The germline V gene encodes CDR1 SGHAT and CDR2 FQNNGV. The CDR3 is CASSFTSGQGIDEQFF. CDR3 nucleotide sequence: TGTGCCAGCAGCTTTACGAGTGGTCAGGGGATCGATGAGCAGTTCTTC.

The chain links TRBV5-8 to TRBJ1-2, with TRBD1 matching over 10 bases. CDR1 is SGHTS and CDR2 is YDEGEE in the germline V gene. The CDR3 is 14 amino acids. V lost 5 bases and J lost 4; bases outside the gene matches: 5. DNA of the CDR3: TGTGCCAGCAGTCCTAGGACAGGGGGCTATGGCTACACCTTC. It encodes CASSPRTGGYGYTF.

V gene TRBV19 combines with J gene TRBJ1-1, with a possible D match to TRBD1 (5 bases). The V end was cut by 7 bases, the J end by 3 bases, with 12 bases between. Germline V gene data show CDR1 as LNHDA and CDR2 as SQIVND (reference sequence). This CDR3 spans 13 amino acids. CDR3 amino acids: CASTRQLDTEAFF. The CDR3 DNA is TGTGCCAGTACTAGACAGCTAGACACTGAAGCTTTCTTT.